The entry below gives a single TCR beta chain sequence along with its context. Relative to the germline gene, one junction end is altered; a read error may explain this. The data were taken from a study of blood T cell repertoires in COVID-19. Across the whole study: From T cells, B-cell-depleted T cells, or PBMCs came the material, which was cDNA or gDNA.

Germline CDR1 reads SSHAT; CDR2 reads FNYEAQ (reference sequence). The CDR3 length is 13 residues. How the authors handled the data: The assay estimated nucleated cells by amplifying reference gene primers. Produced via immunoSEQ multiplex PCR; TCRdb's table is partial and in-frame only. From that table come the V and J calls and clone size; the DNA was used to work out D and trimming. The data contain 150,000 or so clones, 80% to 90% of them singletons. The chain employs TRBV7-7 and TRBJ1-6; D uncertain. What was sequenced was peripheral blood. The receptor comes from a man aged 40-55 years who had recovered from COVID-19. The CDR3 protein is CASSARYNSPLHF. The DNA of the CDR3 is TGTGCTAGCAGCGCTCGGTATAATTCACCCCTCCACTTT.